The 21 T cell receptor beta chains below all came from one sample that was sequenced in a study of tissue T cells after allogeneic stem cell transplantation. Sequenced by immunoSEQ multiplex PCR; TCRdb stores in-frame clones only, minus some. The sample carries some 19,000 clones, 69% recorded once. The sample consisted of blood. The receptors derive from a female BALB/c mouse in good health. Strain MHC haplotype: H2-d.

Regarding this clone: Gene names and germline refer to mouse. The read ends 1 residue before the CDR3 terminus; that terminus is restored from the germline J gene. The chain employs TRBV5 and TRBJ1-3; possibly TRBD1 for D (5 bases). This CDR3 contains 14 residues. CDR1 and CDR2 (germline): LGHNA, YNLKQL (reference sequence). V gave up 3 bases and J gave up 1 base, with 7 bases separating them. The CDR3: CASSHDRSGNTLYF. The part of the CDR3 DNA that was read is TGTGCCAGCAGCCACGACAGATCTGGAAATACGCTCTAT.

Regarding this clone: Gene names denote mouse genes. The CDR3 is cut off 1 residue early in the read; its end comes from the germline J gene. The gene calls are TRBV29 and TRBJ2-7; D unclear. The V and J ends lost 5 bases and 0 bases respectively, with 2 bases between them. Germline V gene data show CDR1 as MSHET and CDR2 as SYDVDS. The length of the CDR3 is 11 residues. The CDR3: CASSPSYEQYF. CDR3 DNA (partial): TGTGCTAGCAGTCCCTCCTATGAACAGTAC.

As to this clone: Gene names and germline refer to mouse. The part of the CDR3 DNA that was read is TGCACCTGCAGTGCAGATCTCTGGGGGGGCGCTTCAGAAACGCTGTAT. Encoded protein: CTCSADLWGGASETLY. In full, the CDR3 is CTCSADLWGGASETLYF. V is TRBV1 and J is TRBJ2-3, with 10 bases identical to TRBD2. Read coverage stops 1 residue before the CDR3 terminus; the germline J gene supplies the remainder. The CDR3 is 17 amino acids. Losses at the gene ends were 0 bases for V and 4 bases for J; bases not matched to a gene: 7. Germline assignment: CDR1 NSQYPW and CDR2 LRSPGD (reference sequence).

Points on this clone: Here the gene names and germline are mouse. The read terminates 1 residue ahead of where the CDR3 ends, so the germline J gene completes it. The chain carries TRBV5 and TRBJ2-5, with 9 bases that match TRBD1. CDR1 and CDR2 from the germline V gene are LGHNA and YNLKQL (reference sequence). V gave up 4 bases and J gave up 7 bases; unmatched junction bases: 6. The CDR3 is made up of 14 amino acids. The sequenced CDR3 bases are TGTGCCAGCAGCCGCAGACAGGGGGAAAACACCCAGTAC. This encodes CASSRRQGENTQY. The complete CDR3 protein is CASSRRQGENTQYF.

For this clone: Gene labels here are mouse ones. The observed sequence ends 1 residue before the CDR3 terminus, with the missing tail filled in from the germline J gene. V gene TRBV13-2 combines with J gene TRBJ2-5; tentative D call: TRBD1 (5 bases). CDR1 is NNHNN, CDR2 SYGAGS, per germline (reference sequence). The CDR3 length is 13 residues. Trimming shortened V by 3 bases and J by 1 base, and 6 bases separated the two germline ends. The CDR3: CASGVRDQDTQYF. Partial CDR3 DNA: TGTGCCAGCGGTGTCAGGGACCAAGACACCCAGTAC.

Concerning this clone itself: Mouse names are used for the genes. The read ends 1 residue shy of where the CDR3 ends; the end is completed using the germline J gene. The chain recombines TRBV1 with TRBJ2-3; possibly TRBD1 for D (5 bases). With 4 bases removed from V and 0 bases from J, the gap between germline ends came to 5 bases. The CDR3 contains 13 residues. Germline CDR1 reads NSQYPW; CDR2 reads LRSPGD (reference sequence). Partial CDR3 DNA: TGCACCTGCAGTGGGACAAGTGCAGAAACGCTGTAT. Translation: CTCSGTSAETLY. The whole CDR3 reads CTCSGTSAETLYF.

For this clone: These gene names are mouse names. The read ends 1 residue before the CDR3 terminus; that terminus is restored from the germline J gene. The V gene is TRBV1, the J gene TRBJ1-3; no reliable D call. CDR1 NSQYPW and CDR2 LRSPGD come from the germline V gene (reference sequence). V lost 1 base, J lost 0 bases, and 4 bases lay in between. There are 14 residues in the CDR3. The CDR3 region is CTCSAGNSGNTLYF. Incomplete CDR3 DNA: TGCACCTGCAGTGCAGGAAATTCTGGAAATACGCTCTAT.

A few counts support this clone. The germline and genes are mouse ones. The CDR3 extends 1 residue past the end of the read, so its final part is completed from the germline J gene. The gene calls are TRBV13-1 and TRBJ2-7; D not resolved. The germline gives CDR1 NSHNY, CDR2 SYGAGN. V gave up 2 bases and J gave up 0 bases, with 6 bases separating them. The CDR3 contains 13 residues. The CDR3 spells CASSDGSSYEQYF. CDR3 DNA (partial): TGTGCCAGCAGTGACGGCAGCTCCTATGAACAGTAC.

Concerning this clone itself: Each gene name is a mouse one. The sequenced part of the CDR3 DNA is TGTGCCAGCAGTGACATCAACGAAAGATTATTT. Its protein is CASSDINERLF. In full, the CDR3 reads CASSDINERLFF. The V call is TRBV13-3, the J call TRBJ1-4, with no clear D. With the read ending 1 residue before the CDR3 end, the germline J gene is used to fill in that end. CDR1 and CDR2 from the germline V gene are NNHDY and SYVADS. This CDR3 region has 12 residues. The V end was cut by 2 bases, the J end by 4 bases, with 3 bases between. The full variable domain, completed using reference TRBV13-3 and TRBJ1-4, is EAAVTQSPRSKVAVTGGKVTLSCHQTNNHDYMYWYRQDTGHGLRLIHYSYVADSTEKGDIPDGYKASRPSQENFSLILELASLSQTAVYFCASSDINERLFFGHGTKLSVL.

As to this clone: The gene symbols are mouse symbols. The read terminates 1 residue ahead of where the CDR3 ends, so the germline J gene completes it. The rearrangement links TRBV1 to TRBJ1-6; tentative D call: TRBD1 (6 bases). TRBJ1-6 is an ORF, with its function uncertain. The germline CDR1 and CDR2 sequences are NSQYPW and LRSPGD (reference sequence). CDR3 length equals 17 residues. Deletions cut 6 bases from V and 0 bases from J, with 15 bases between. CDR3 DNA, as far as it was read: TGCACCTGCAGCCCACCCGGACAGAATTCCTATAATTCGCCCCTCTAC. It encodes CTCSPPGQNSYNSPLY. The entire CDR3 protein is CTCSPPGQNSYNSPLYF.

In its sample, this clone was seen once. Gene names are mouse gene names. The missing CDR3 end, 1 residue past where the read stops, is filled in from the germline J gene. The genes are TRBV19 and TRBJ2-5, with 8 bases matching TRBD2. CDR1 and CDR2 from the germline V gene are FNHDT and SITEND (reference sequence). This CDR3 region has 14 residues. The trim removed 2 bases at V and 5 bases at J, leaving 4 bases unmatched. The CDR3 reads CASSIPGGLDTQYF. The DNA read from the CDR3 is TGTGCCAGCAGTATCCCTGGGGGGTTAGACACCCAGTAC.

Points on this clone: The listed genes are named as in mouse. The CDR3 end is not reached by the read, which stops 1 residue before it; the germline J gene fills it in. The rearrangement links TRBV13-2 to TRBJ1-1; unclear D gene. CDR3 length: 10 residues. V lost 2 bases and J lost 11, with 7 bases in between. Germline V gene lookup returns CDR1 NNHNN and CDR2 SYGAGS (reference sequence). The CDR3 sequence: CASGEGRVFF. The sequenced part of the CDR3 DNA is TGTGCCAGCGGTGAGGGTCGTGTCTTC.

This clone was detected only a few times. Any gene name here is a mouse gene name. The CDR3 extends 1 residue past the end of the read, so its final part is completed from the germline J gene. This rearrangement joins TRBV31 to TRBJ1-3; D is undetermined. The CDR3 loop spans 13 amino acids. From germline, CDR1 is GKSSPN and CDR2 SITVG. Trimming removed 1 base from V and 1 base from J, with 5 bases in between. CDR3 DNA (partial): TGTGCCTGGAGTCGAGGGTCTGGAAATACGCTCTAT. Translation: CAWSRGSGNTLY. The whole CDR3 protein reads CAWSRGSGNTLYF.

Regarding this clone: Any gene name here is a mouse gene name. CDR3 bases read: TGCACCTGCAGTGCGCAATATAATTCGCCCCTCTAC. Its translation: CTCSAQYNSPLY. The CDR3 reads in full as CTCSAQYNSPLYF. This chain connects TRBV1 to TRBJ1-6; D not certain. The read stops 1 residue short of the end of the CDR3; the missing end is completed from the germline J gene. TRBJ1-6 is an ORF, and what it does is uncertain. V lost 3 bases to trimming and J lost 4 bases, with 4 bases between them. CDR1 NSQYPW and CDR2 LRSPGD come from the germline V gene (reference sequence). There are 13 residues in the CDR3.

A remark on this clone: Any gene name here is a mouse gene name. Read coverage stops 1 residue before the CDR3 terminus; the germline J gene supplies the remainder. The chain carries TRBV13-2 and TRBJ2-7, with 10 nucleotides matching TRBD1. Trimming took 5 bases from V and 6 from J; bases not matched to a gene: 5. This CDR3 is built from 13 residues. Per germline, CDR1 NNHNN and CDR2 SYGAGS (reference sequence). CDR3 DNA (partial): TGTGCCAGCGGCCAGGACAGGGGGTTTGAACAGTAC. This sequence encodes CASGQDRGFEQY. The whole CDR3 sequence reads CASGQDRGFEQYF.

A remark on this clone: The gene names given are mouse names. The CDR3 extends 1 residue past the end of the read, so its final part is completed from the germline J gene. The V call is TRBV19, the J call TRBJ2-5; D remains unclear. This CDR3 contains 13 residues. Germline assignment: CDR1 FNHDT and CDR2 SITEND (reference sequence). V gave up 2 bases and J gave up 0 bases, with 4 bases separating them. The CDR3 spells CASSIQNQDTQYF. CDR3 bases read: TGTGCCAGCAGTATCCAAAACCAAGACACCCAGTAC.

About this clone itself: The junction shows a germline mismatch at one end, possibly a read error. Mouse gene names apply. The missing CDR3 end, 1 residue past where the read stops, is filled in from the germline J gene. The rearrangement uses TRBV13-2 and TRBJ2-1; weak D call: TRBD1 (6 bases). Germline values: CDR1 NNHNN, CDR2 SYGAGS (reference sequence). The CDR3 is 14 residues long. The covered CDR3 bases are TGTGCCAGCAGTGAGCCGGGACATAATGCTGAGCAGTTC. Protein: CASSEPGHNAEQF. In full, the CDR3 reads CASSEPGHNAEQFF.

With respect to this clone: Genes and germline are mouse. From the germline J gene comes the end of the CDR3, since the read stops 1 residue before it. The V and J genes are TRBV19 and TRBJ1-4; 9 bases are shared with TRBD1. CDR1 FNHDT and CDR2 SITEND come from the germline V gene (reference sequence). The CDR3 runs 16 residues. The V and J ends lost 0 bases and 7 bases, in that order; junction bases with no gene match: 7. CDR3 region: CASSIASTGGSERLFF. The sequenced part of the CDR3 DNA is TGTGCCAGCAGTATAGCTTCAACAGGGGGCAGCGAAAGATTATTT.

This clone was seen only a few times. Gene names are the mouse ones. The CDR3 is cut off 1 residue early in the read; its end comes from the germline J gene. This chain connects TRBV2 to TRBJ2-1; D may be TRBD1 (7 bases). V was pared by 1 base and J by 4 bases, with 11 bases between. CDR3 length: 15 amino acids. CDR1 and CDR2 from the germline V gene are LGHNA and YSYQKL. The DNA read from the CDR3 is TGTGCCAGCAGCCAAGTGGCAGGGGGGTATGCTGAGCAGTTC. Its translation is CASSQVAGGYAEQF. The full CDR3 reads CASSQVAGGYAEQFF.

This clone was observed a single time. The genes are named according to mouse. CDR3 DNA, as far as it was read: TGTGCCAGCAATGGACAGGGAAACACAGAAGTCTTC. It yields the protein CASNGQGNTEVF. The full CDR3 protein is CASNGQGNTEVFF. This rearrangement joins TRBV13-3 to TRBJ1-1, with TRBD1 identical over 8 bases. The read comes to an end 1 residue before the CDR3 does, leaving the germline J gene to fill in the end. The ends lost 6 bases at V and 1 base at J; junction bases unmatched: 2. Germline values: CDR1 NNHDY, CDR2 SYVADS. The CDR3 runs to 13 residues.

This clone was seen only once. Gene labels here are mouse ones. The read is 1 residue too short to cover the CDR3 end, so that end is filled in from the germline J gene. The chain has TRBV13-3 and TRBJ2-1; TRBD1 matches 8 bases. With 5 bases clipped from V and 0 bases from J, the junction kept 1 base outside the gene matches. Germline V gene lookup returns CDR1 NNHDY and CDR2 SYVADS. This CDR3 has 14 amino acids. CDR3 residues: CASSRGRNYAEQFF. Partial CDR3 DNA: TGTGCCAGCAGCAGGGGGCGTAACTATGCTGAGCAGTTC.